This TCR beta chain was profiled in a study of human T cells and chemical hapten exposure. Many counts were recorded for this clonotype. Stated time point: patch test 2, 6 weeks after DPC sensitization. Specified treatment: therapeutic diphenylcyclopropenone sensitization with weekly scalp DPC. The germline V and J ends were trimmed by 6 bases and 3 bases, with 11 bases remaining between them. Germline V CDR1 and CDR2: SQVTM, ANQGSEA. The CDR3 consists of 12 residues. TCRdb passed the RACE reads through MiXCR, listing each CDR3 protein once. The data show about 350,000 distinct CDR3 sequences, under 6.5% seen once.

The J gene is TRBJ1-1, the V gene TRBV29-1; possibly TRBD1 for D (6 bases). The TCR sequence derives from a woman between 18 and 30 years old with alopecia areata. Some clones in this sample may be carry-over from other donors' samples. Specimen: whole blood, collected in connection with sensitization to the hapten diphenylcyclopropenone (DPC). The CDR3 DNA reads as TGCAGCGTGGACAGAGGGGACACTGAAGCTTTCTTT. Amino acids: CSVDRGDTEAFF. The whole variable domain, filled in from reference TRBV29-1 and TRBJ1-1, reads SAVISQKPSRDICQRGTSLTIQCQVDSQVTMMFWYRQQPGQSLTLIATANQGSEATYESGFVIDKFPISRPNLTFSTLTVSNMSPEDSSIYLCSVDRGDTEAFFGQGTRLTVV.